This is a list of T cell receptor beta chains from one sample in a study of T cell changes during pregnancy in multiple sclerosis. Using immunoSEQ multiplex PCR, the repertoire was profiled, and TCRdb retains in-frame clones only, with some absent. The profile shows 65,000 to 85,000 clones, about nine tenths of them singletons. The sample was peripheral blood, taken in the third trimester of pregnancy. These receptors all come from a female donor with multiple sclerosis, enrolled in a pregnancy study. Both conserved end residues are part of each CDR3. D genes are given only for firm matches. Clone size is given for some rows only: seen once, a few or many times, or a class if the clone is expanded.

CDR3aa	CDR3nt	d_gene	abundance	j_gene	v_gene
CASNSGTGELFF	TGTGCCAGCAATAGCGGCACCGGGGAGCTGTTTTTT	NA	NA	TRBJ2-2	TRBV6-5
CAISDGQGIASPLHF	TGTGCCATCAGTGATGGACAGGGGATCGCCTCACCCCTCCACTTT	TRBD1	few	TRBJ1-6	TRBV10-3
CATSRDFITGGNEQFF	TGTGCCACCAGCAGAGATTTCATAACGGGGGGTAATGAGCAGTTCTTC	TRBD2	NA	TRBJ2-1	TRBV15
CAISLTGVGETQYF	TGTGCCATCAGCCTCACAGGGGTAGGGGAGACCCAGTACTTC	TRBD1	NA	TRBJ2-5	TRBV10-3
CAITDDRGATTEAFF	TGTGCCATCACTGACGACAGGGGAGCGACCACTGAAGCTTTCTTT	TRBD1	NA	TRBJ1-1	TRBV10-3
CASSRTGVYEQYF	TGTGCCAGCAGCCGGACAGGGGTGTACGAGCAGTACTTC	TRBD1	NA	TRBJ2-7	TRBV27
CASSLGQGDEQYF	TGTGCCAGCAGCTTAGGACAGGGGGACGAGCAGTACTTC	TRBD1	NA	TRBJ2-7	TRBV11-1
CASSIPWASNTEAFF	TGTGCCAGTAGTATTCCGTGGGCTTCGAACACTGAAGCTTTCTTT	NA	NA	TRBJ1-1	TRBV19
CASSVNPSGGGTDTQYF	TGTGCCAGCAGCGTAAACCCCTCGGGGGGAGGTACAGATACGCAGTATTTT	TRBD2	NA	TRBJ2-3	TRBV9
CASSLVTTGALNTEAFF	TGTGCCAGCAGCTTAGTTACGACAGGGGCACTGAACACTGAAGCTTTCTTT	TRBD1	few	TRBJ1-1	TRBV11-3
CASSSRILVEQFF	TGCGCCAGCAGCTCCAGGATTCTGGTGGAGCAGTTCTTC	NA	NA	TRBJ2-1	TRBV5-1
CASSGGAVSGDTQYF	TGCGCCAGCAGCGGGGGGGCGGTATCAGGAGATACGCAGTATTTT	NA	NA	TRBJ2-3	TRBV5-1
CSVEGDRGEAFF	TGCAGCGTTGAAGGCGACAGGGGGGAAGCTTTCTTT	TRBD1	NA	TRBJ1-1	TRBV29-1
CASSLGRGSYEQYF	TGTGCCAGCAGTTTAGGCAGGGGAAGCTACGAGCAGTACTTC	NA	NA	TRBJ2-7	TRBV27
CASSLNRANSPLHF	TGTGCCAGCAGCTTAAACAGGGCGAATTCACCCCTCCACTTT	NA	few	TRBJ1-6	TRBV5-6
CASSTPPAEPFYNEQFF	TGTGCCAGTAGTACCCCCCCTGCGGAGCCATTCTACAATGAGCAGTTCTTC	NA	NA	TRBJ2-1	TRBV19
CASSLGGSLNTEAFF	TGTGCCAGCAGTTTAGGGGGCAGCCTGAACACTGAAGCTTTCTTT	NA	NA	TRBJ1-1	TRBV28
CASSFAIGQVKNIQYF	TGTGCCAGCAGCTTTGCGATCGGACAAGTCAAAAACATTCAGTACTTC	NA	NA	TRBJ2-4	TRBV7-2
CASSLVPSGGASYNEQFF	TGTGCCAGCAGCTTAGTCCCTAGCGGGGGGGCTTCCTACAATGAGCAGTTCTTC	TRBD2	NA	TRBJ2-1	TRBV7-2
CASSVASGGARNEQFF	TGTGCCAGCAGCGTCGCTAGCGGGGGGGCCCGGAATGAGCAGTTCTTC	TRBD2	NA	TRBJ2-1	TRBV7-6
CASRPSQGNQPQHF	TGTGCCAGCAGGCCTTCCCAGGGGAATCAGCCCCAGCATTTT	NA	NA	TRBJ1-5	TRBV6-6
CASSPSDSGRTFF	TGTGCCAGCAGTCCTAGTGACAGCGGGAGAACTTTCTTT	NA	NA	TRBJ1-1	TRBV9
CASSQGIGMNTEAFF	TGCGCCAGCAGCCAAGGTATCGGGATGAACACTGAAGCTTTCTTT	NA	NA	TRBJ1-1	TRBV4-1
CASSPPPGHRINYGYTF	TGTGCCAGCAGCCCACCCCCGGGACATCGGATTAACTATGGCTACACCTTC	NA	NA	TRBJ1-2	TRBV7-9
CASSLSRGGVSGNTIYF	TGCGCCAGCAGCTTGTCTCGGGGAGGGGTCTCTGGAAACACCATATATTTT	NA	NA	TRBJ1-3	TRBV5-1
CARGGITNEKLFF	TGTGCCAGAGGAGGTATTACTAATGAAAAACTGTTTTTT	NA	NA	TRBJ1-4	TRBV7-9
CAWSFGGGVNQPQHF	TGTGCCTGGAGTTTCGGAGGGGGCGTGAATCAGCCCCAGCATTTT	TRBD1	NA	TRBJ1-5	TRBV30
CASSKDPSGGAYEQYF	TGTGCCAGCAGCAAAGATCCTAGCGGGGGGGCCTACGAGCAGTACTTC	NA	NA	TRBJ2-7	TRBV21-1
CASRRLHPVQGAIYEQYF	TGCGCCAGCAGACGACTACACCCTGTACAGGGGGCTATTTACGAGCAGTACTTC	TRBD1	NA	TRBJ2-7	TRBV5-1
CASSFINRVVHSPLHF	TGTGCCAGCAGCTTCATCAACAGGGTGGTTCATTCACCCCTCCACTTT	NA	NA	TRBJ1-6	TRBV5-4
CASSWDRDYYGYTF	TGCGCCAGCAGCTGGGACAGGGACTACTATGGCTACACCTTC	TRBD1	NA	TRBJ1-2	TRBV5-1
CASSPSGAVQETQYF	TGTGCCAGCAGCCCCAGCGGGGCTGTCCAAGAGACCCAGTACTTC	TRBD2	NA	TRBJ2-5	TRBV7-2
CASSPRVSYEQYF	TGTGCCAGCAGCCCCAGGGTTTCGTACGAGCAGTACTTC	NA	NA	TRBJ2-7	TRBV7-9
CASSQAGLALRADTQYF	TGCGCCAGCAGCCAAGCCGGACTAGCCTTAAGAGCAGATACGCAGTATTTT	TRBD2	NA	TRBJ2-3	TRBV4-1